These T cell receptor beta chains were read from a single sample in a study of blood T cell repertoires in COVID-19. TCRdb keeps only in-frame clones here, not all; method: immunoSEQ multiplex PCR. The sample lists some 240,000 clones; 60% to 85% were seen once. Material: peripheral blood. All receptors come from a woman between 65 and 79 years old with acute or convalescent COVID-19. Both conserved end residues are part of each CDR3. D genes are given only for firm matches. Only some rows state a clone size, as once, few, many or a class for expanded clones.

clone_size,v_call,d_call,j_call,cdr3_aa,cdr3_nt
.,TRBV3-1/TRBV3-2,TRBD1,TRBJ1-2,CASSLTGQGASYTF,TGTGCCAGCAGCCTCACCGGACAGGGGGCCTCCTACACCTTC
.,TRBV14,TRBD1,TRBJ1-1,CASSPWTGQMNTEAFF,TGTGCCAGCAGCCCCTGGACAGGGCAGATGAACACTGAAGCTTTCTTT
few,TRBV19,TRBD1,TRBJ2-1,CASSRQGIGNEQFF,TGTGCCAGTAGTAGACAGGGGATAGGAAATGAGCAGTTCTTC
.,TRBV24-1,.,TRBJ2-3,CATSGFMDTQYF,TGTGCCACCAGTGGTTTCATGGATACGCAGTATTTT
.,TRBV6-2/TRBV6-3,.,TRBJ2-7,CASSPGTSSNEQYF,TGTGCCAGCAGTCCCGGGACTTCCTCCAACGAGCAGTACTTC
.,TRBV4-1,.,TRBJ1-2,CASSQGDQGLQGYTF,TGCGCCAGCAGCCAAGGGGACCAGGGGTTGCAGGGCTACACCTTC
.,TRBV7-2,TRBD1,TRBJ2-2,CASSRNRGQTGELFF,TGTGCCAGCAGTAGGAACAGGGGGCAAACCGGGGAGCTGTTTTTT
.,TRBV7-8,TRBD1,TRBJ2-7,CASRRDRGASYEQYF,TGTGCCAGCCGACGGGACAGGGGGGCATCCTACGAGCAGTACTTC
once,TRBV18,TRBD1,TRBJ1-1,CASSTQGFDTEAFF,TGTGCCAGCTCGACACAGGGGTTTGACACTGAAGCTTTCTTT
few,TRBV30,.,TRBJ1-6,CAWSVFNSPLHF,TGTGCCTGGAGTGTCTTCAATTCACCCCTCCACTTT
.,TRBV4-3,TRBD1,TRBJ2-3,CASSTRDSRTDTQYF,TGCGCCAGCAGCACCCGGGACAGTAGGACAGATACGCAGTATTTT
.,TRBV5-8,.,TRBJ2-7,CASSFDRIYEQYF,TGTGCCAGCAGCTTCGACAGGATCTACGAGCAGTACTTC
.,TRBV19,.,TRBJ1-2,CASSPRAGAYGYTF,TGTGCCAGTAGTCCCCGGGCAGGGGCCTATGGCTACACCTTC
once,TRBV2,TRBD1,TRBJ1-5,CASRFGQGTVSNQPQHF,TGTGCCAGCAGATTCGGACAGGGGACGGTCAGCAATCAGCCCCAGCATTTT
.,TRBV12-3/TRBV12-4,TRBD1,TRBJ1-1,CASSNTGGTEAFF,TGTGCCAGCAGTAATACAGGGGGCACTGAAGCTTTCTTT
.,TRBV6-6,.,TRBJ2-5,CASSYSSLAGETQYF,TGTGCCAGCAGTTACTCTAGCCTAGCTGGAGAGACCCAGTACTTC
.,TRBV18,.,TRBJ2-3,CASSPTETAVATQYF,TGTGCCAGCTCACCGACGGAAACAGCGGTCGCTACGCAGTATTTT
.,TRBV5-6,.,TRBJ2-1,CASSLALQQFF,TGTGCCAGCAGCTTGGCCCTCCAGCAGTTCTTC
.,TRBV7-9,TRBD2,TRBJ2-6,CASSRTSGGNSGANVLTF,TGTGCCAGCAGCCGGACTAGCGGGGGAAACTCTGGGGCCAACGTCCTGACTTTC
many,TRBV2,TRBD2,TRBJ2-5,CASSEGLAGGQETQYF,TGTGCCAGCAGTGAAGGACTAGCGGGGGGGCAAGAGACCCAGTACTTC
.,TRBV7-2,.,TRBJ2-7,CASSKSGAGGAYEQYF,TGTGCCAGCAGCAAAAGCGGGGCAGGGGGCGCCTACGAGCAGTACTTC
.,TRBV18,.,TRBJ2-2,CASSASQAPDRELFF,TGTGCCAGCTCGGCATCTCAGGCACCCGACCGGGAGCTGTTTTTT
.,TRBV7-3,.,TRBJ2-1,CASSPGVGAYNEQFF,TGTGCCAGCAGTCCAGGGGTAGGGGCCTACAATGAGCAGTTCTTC
few,TRBV12-2,.,TRBJ1-1,CASRSKEARGTRNTEAFF,TGTGCAAGTCGCTCCAAGGAGGCGCGGGGAACGAGGAACACTGAAGCTTTCTTT
.,TRBV7-3,TRBD2,TRBJ2-1,CASSPGLSGSYNEQFF,TGTGCCAGCAGCCCTGGACTAAGCGGGAGCTACAATGAGCAGTTCTTC
few,TRBV19,TRBD2,TRBJ2-2,CASSNDRGDTGELFF,TGTGCCAGTAGCAACGACCGGGGGGACACCGGGGAGCTGTTTTTT
few,TRBV7-2,.,TRBJ2-1,CASSLGLGYNEQFF,TGTGCCAGCAGCTTAGGACTTGGCTACAATGAGCAGTTCTTC
once,TRBV18,.,TRBJ2-1,CASSPGEASYNEQFF,TGTGCCAGCTCACCGGGGGAGGCTTCCTACAATGAGCAGTTCTTC
.,TRBV6-1,TRBD1,TRBJ2-5,CASSDPGQGTQYF,TGTGCCAGCAGTGACCCGGGACAGGGGACCCAGTACTTC
.,TRBV6-5,.,TRBJ1-2,CASSYSYPNYGYTF,TGTGCCAGCAGTTACTCTTATCCCAACTATGGCTACACCTTC
.,TRBV13,TRBD2,TRBJ2-2,CASSLSGTSASNTGELFF,TGTGCCAGCAGCTTATCCGGGACTAGCGCGTCGAACACCGGGGAGCTGTTTTTT
.,TRBV29-1,.,TRBJ2-5,CSGVGLGGETQYF,TGCAGCGGAGTGGGACTCGGAGGAGAGACCCAGTACTTC
few,TRBV18,TRBD1,TRBJ2-5,CASSPYKGQGGETQYF,TGTGCCAGCTCACCATACAAAGGACAGGGTGGAGAGACCCAGTACTTC
.,TRBV6-1,.,TRBJ2-7,CASSDPWTGNYEQYF,TGTGCCAGCAGTGATCCATGGACGGGAAACTACGAGCAGTACTTC
many,TRBV4-1,TRBD2,TRBJ2-7,CASSQGGGDEQYF,TGCGCCAGCAGCCAAGGTGGGGGGGACGAGCAGTACTTC
.,TRBV7-3,.,TRBJ1-4,CASRNRSRQGTTNEKLFF,TGTGCCAGCAGGAACCGTTCCAGGCAGGGGACAACTAATGAAAAACTGTTTTTT
few,TRBV3-1/TRBV3-2,.,TRBJ1-5,CASSQVRNQPQHF,TGTGCCAGCAGCCAAGTACGGAATCAGCCCCAGCATTTT
.,TRBV30,.,TRBJ1-6,CAWTAGPTPLHF,TGTGCCTGGACGGCAGGGCCTACACCCCTCCACTTT
.,TRBV27,TRBD1,TRBJ1-6,CASSLFSGQGFSPLHF,TGTGCCAGCAGTTTATTCTCGGGACAGGGTTTCTCACCCCTCCACTTT
.,TRBV3-1/TRBV3-2,.,TRBJ2-5,CASSPRTGGWGKTQYF,TGTGCCAGCAGCCCCCGTACGGGGGGCTGGGGAAAGACCCAGTACTTC
once,TRBV7-2,.,TRBJ1-5,CASSLWWGGNQPQHF,TGTGCCAGCAGCTTGTGGTGGGGGGGCAATCAGCCCCAGCATTTT
.,TRBV6-5,TRBD1,TRBJ2-7,CASARDRSYEQYF,TGTGCCAGCGCTAGGGACAGATCCTACGAGCAGTACTTC
.,TRBV7-2,TRBD2,TRBJ2-3,CASSLGGGASTDTQYF,TGTGCCAGCAGCTTAGGGGGGGGAGCTAGCACAGATACGCAGTATTTT
.,TRBV11-2,.,TRBJ2-1,CASRLGLGQSYNEQFF,TGTGCCAGCAGACTTGGGTTGGGACAATCTTACAATGAGCAGTTCTTC
.,TRBV12-3/TRBV12-4,.,TRBJ1-6,CASKGGPSSPLHF,TGTGCCAGCAAGGGAGGGCCGTCATCACCCCTCCACTTT
.,TRBV4-1,.,TRBJ2-5,CASSQQQVQETQYF,TGCGCCAGCAGCCAACAACAGGTTCAAGAGACCCAGTACTTC
.,TRBV5-1,.,TRBJ1-6,CASSLDTEQYNSPLHF,TGCGCCAGCAGCTTGGATACAGAACAATATAATTCACCCCTCCACTTT
.,TRBV2,.,TRBJ2-2,CASSEAGFNTGELFF,TGTGCCAGCAGTGAGGCAGGGTTCAACACCGGGGAGCTGTTTTTT
.,TRBV10-2,TRBD2,TRBJ2-5,CASRTSGVQETQYF,TGCGCCAGCAGGACTAGCGGGGTTCAAGAGACCCAGTACTTC
.,TRBV10-3,TRBD2,TRBJ2-2,CAISGNGGAFPTGELFF,TGTGCCATCAGTGGAAACGGGGGGGCCTTCCCAACCGGGGAGCTGTTTTTT